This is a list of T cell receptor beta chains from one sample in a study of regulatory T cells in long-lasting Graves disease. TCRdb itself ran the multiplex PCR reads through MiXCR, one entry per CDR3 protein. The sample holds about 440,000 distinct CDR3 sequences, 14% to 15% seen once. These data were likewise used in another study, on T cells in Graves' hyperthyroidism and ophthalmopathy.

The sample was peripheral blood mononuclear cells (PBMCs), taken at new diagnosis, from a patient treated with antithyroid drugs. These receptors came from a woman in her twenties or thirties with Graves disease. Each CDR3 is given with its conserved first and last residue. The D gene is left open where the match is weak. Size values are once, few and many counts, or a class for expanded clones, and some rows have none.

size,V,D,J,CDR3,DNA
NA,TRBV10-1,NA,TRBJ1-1,CASKGWAGTEAFF,TGCGCCAGCAAAGGTTGGGCGGGCACTGAAGCTTTCTTT
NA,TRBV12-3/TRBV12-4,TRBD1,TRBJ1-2,CASSDQGEGPYGYTF,TGTGCCAGCAGTGACCAGGGGGAGGGGCCCTATGGCTACACCTTC
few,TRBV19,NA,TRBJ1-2,CASSILGRNYGYTF,TGTGCCAGTAGTATACTGGGGCGCAACTATGGCTACACCTTC
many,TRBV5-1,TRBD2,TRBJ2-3,CASSLGLAGDTDTQYF,TGCGCCAGCAGCTTGGGACTAGCGGGGGACACAGATACGCAGTATTTT
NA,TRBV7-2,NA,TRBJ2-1,CASSKAYEQFF,TGTGCCAGCAGCAAAGCTTATGAGCAGTTCTTC
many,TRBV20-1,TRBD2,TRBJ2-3,CSAPTSGRPTDTQYF,TGCAGTGCGCCGACTAGCGGGAGGCCGACAGATACGCAGTATTTT
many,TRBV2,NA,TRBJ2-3,CASGTDTQYF,TGTGCCAGCGGCACAGATACGCAGTATTTT
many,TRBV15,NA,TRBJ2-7,CATSRSGPSYEQYF,TGTGCCACCAGCAGATCCGGACCTTCCTACGAGCAGTACTTC
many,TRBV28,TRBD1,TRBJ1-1,CASTDRGTEAFF,TGTGCCAGCACCGACAGGGGCACTGAAGCTTTCTTT
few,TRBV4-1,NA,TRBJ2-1,CASSPMSRHEQFF,TGCGCCAGCAGCCCGATGAGTAGGCATGAGCAGTTCTTC
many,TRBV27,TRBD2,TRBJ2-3,CASSSAGARDTQYF,TGTGCCAGCAGCTCGGCGGGAGCTAGAGATACGCAGTATTTT
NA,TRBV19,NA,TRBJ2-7,CASSMKGQGYDEQYF,TGTGCCAGTAGTATGAAGGGGCAGGGATATGACGAGCAGTACTTC
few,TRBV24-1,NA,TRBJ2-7,CATSDPGGGQYF,TGTGCCACCAGTGACCCGGGTGGAGGGCAGTACTTC
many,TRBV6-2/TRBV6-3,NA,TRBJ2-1,CASSPGVDEQFF,TGTGCCAGCAGCCCAGGGGTGGATGAGCAGTTCTTC
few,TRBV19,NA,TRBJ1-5,CASSQHRYSNQPQHF,TGTGCCAGTAGCCAGCACAGGTATAGCAATCAGCCCCAGCATTTT
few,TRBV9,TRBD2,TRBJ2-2,CASSDGLAGNTGELFF,TGTGCCAGCAGCGACGGACTAGCGGGTAACACCGGGGAGCTGTTTTTT
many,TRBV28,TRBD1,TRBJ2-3,CASSLRGPATDTQYF,TGTGCCAGCAGTTTGAGGGGGCCGGCGACAGATACGCAGTATTTT
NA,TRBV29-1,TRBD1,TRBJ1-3,CSASGEGQGPGNTIYF,TGCAGCGCCTCGGGTGAGGGACAGGGCCCCGGAAACACCATATATTTT
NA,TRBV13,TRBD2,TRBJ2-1,CASTTGTIPNEEFF,TGTGCCAGCACCACCGGGACTATTCCCAATGAGGAGTTCTTC
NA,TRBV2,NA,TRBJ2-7,CASSVADYEQYF,TGTGCCAGCAGTGTGGCAGACTACGAGCAGTACTTC
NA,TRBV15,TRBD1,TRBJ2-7,CATSNIGTGGDEQYF,TGTGCCACCAGCAATATTGGGACAGGGGGCGACGAGCAGTACTTC
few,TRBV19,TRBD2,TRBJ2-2,CASSHTGGTGELFF,TGTGCCAGTAGTCACACGGGGGGCACCGGGGAGCTGTTTTTT
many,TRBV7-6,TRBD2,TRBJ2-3,CASSLGPGLAGGLSTDTQYF,TGTGCCAGCAGCTTAGGCCCTGGACTAGCGGGAGGCCTTAGCACAGATACGCAGTATTTT
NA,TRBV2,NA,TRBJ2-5,CASRKTGGQETQYF,TGTGCCAGCAGGAAGACAGGTGGGCAAGAGACCCAGTACTTC
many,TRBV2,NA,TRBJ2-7,CASSGGDTASEQYF,TGTGCCAGCAGTGGAGGTGACACAGCATCCGAGCAGTACTTC
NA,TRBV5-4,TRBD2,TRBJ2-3,CASSLASGRDTQYF,TGTGCCAGCAGCTTGGCTAGCGGGAGAGATACGCAGTATTTT
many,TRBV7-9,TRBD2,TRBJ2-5,CASSTGLAEQETQYF,TGTGCCAGCAGCACGGGACTAGCGGAGCAAGAGACCCAGTACTTC
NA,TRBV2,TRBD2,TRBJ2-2,CASVGGRAAGELFF,TGTGCCAGCGTCGGCGGGAGGGCCGCCGGGGAGCTGTTTTTT
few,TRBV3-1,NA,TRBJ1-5,CASTVPEETNQPQHF,TGTGCCAGCACGGTGCCGGAAGAAACAAATCAGCCCCAGCATTTT
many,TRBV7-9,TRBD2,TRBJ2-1,CASSLLTSTSGGEQFF,TGTGCCAGCAGCCTGCTCACTTCGACTAGCGGAGGAGAGCAGTTCTTC
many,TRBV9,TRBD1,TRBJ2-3,CASSATQGDYTDTQYF,TGTGCCAGCAGCGCAACACAGGGGGATTACACAGATACGCAGTATTTT
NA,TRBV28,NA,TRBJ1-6,CASRPTEASGNSPLHF,TGTGCCAGCAGACCGACGGAAGCCTCGGGAAATTCACCCCTCCACTTT
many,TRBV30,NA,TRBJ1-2,CAWRRAGYGYTF,TGTGCCTGGCGGAGGGCTGGGTATGGCTACACCTTC
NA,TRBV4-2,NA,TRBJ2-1,CASSPGPSDNEQFF,TGTGCCAGCAGCCCGGGTCCTAGCGACAATGAGCAGTTCTTC
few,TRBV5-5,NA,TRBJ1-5,CASSFSGMSNQPQHF,TGTGCCAGCAGCTTCTCAGGGATGAGCAATCAGCCCCAGCATTTT
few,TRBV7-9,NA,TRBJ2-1,CASSTTSNEQFF,TGTGCCAGCAGCACGACTAGTAATGAGCAGTTCTTC
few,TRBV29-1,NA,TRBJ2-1,CSVESGGGTINEQFF,TGCAGCGTTGAAAGTGGAGGTGGGACAATCAATGAGCAGTTCTTC
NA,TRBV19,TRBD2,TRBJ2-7,CASRITSGSYEQYF,TGTGCCAGTAGAATAACTAGCGGCTCCTACGAGCAGTACTTC
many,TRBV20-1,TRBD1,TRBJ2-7,CSARKQGVYYEQYF,TGCAGTGCTAGGAAACAGGGGGTTTACTACGAGCAGTACTTC
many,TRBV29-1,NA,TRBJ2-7,CSVESDYYEQYF,TGCAGCGTTGAAAGTGACTACTACGAGCAGTACTTC
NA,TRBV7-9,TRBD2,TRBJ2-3,CASSSGPFSGRLSTDTQYF,TGTGCCAGCAGCTCCGGCCCGTTTAGCGGGAGGCTTTCCACAGATACGCAGTATTTT
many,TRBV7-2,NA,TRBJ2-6,CASSPGPSGANVLTF,TGTGCCAGCAGCCCCGGCCCCTCTGGGGCCAACGTCCTGACTTTC
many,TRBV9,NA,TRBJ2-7,CASSPEGAHYEQYF,TGTGCCAGCAGTCCCGAAGGGGCGCACTACGAGCAGTACTTC